The 32 T cell receptor beta chains below were found in one sample sequenced in a study of T cell repertoires in cytomegalovirus infection. Their target antigens are unknown. TCRdb re-derived calls from the reads in MiXCR, one entry per CDR3 protein. Counted here are 50,000 to 60,000 distinct CDR3 sequences, less than 20% occurring once; the ten biggest clones make up 80%. The specimen comprised CD8+ T cells from cultured PBMCs, sampled from culture after CMV antigen stimulation. These TCRs come from a human donor in good health (CMV status not recorded). Some clones in this sample may be carry-over from other donors' samples.

The chain employs TRBV6-5 and TRBJ2-3; maybe TRBD2 (6 bases). The CDR3 is made up of 14 amino acids. CDR1 is MNHEY and CDR2 is SVGAGI in the germline V gene. Trimming cost V 5 bases and J 6 bases, with 15 bases left between them. CDR3 amino acids: CASSGLDAGDTQYF. The CDR3 DNA follows: TGTGCCAGCAGTGGACTCGATGCGGGGGATACGCAGTATTTT.

This clonotype was observed a handful of times. This rearrangement joins TRBV7-3 to TRBJ2-1; D remains unclear. The CDR3 loop spans 15 amino acids. The germline V gene encodes CDR1 SGHTA and CDR2 FQGTGA. Trimming took 1 base from V and 4 from J, leaving 11 bases between them. CDR3 protein: CASSLMVSRYNEQFF. The CDR3 DNA reads TGTGCCAGCAGCTTAATGGTCAGCAGATACAATGAGCAGTTCTTC. Full variable domain (outside the CDR3, taken from reference TRBV7-3 and TRBJ2-1): GAGVSQTPSNKVTEKGKYVELRCDPISGHTALYWYRQSLGQGPEFLIYFQGTGAADDSGLPNDRFFAVRPEGSVSTLKIQRTERGDSAVYLCASSLMVSRYNEQFFGPGTRLTVL.

This sequence joins TRBV7-6 and TRBJ1-1, with D possibly being TRBD1 (6 bases). The V gene's germline CDR1 is SGHVS and CDR2 FNYEAQ. V was cut by 2 bases and J by 3 bases, with 10 bases left in between. This CDR3 has 14 residues. DNA for the CDR3: TGTGCCAGCAGCTTATCAGGGGCCGACACTGAAGCTTTCTTT. Amino acids: CASSLSGADTEAFF.

This rearrangement joins TRBV7-2 to TRBJ1-1; D unresolved. The CDR3 is 12 residues long. Germline V gene data show CDR1 as SGHTA and CDR2 as FQGNSA. The V gene lost 3 bases and the J gene lost 8 bases, with 10 bases spanning the gap. The CDR3 here is CASSLLSAEAFF. In nucleotides, the CDR3 is TGTGCCAGCAGCTTGTTGTCCGCGGAAGCTTTCTTT. Full variable domain (missing parts from reference TRBV7-2 and TRBJ1-1): GAGVSQSPSNKVTEKGKDVELRCDPISGHTALYWYRQSLGQGLEFLIYFQGNSAPDKSGLPSDRFSAERTGGSVSTLTIQRTQQEDSAVYLCASSLLSAEAFFGQGTRLTVV.

This clonotype was seen at least ten times. The genes are TRBV6-5 and TRBJ1-2; D may be TRBD1 (5 bases). V was shortened by 0 bases and J by 4 bases, with 9 bases between the two germline ends. Looked up from germline, CDR1 is MNHEY and CDR2 is SVGAGI. The CDR3 is 14 residues long. The CDR3, as DNA: TGTGCCAGCAGTTACTCGCAGGGCAGCTATGGCTACACCTTC. Its protein is CASSYSQGSYGYTF.

This clonotype came up a few times. One end of the junction fails to match germline, which may point to a read error. This chain uses TRBV11-2 with TRBJ1-5; D unclear. CDR1 is SGHAT and CDR2 is FQNNGV in the germline V gene. There are 12 residues in the CDR3. The CDR3 protein is CASSFGTQPQHF. CDR3 coding DNA: TGTGCCAGCAGCTTTGGTACACAGCCTCAGCATTTT.

This clonotype has a handful of counts. V and J are TRBV6-6 and TRBJ1-1, with 10 nucleotides matching TRBD1. Germline values: CDR1 MNHNY, CDR2 SVGAGI (reference sequence). This CDR3 comprises 15 residues. With V trimmed by 5 bases and J by 5 bases, 8 bases remained unmatched. The CDR3 region has the DNA TGTGCCAGCAGTGGGGCCGGGACAGGGGTTACTGAAGCTTTCTTT. As protein: CASSGAGTGVTEAFF.

The rearrangement links TRBV12-3 or TRBV12-4 to TRBJ1-1; D is ambiguous. This CDR3 is 14 amino acids long. The germline V and J ends were trimmed by 3 bases and 0 bases, with 8 bases remaining between them. DNA for the CDR3: TGTGCCAGCAGTTTTCAGACCATGAACACTGAAGCTTTCTTT. It encodes CASSFQTMNTEAFF.

The genes are TRBV6-2 or TRBV6-3 and TRBJ1-5; maybe TRBD1 (5 bases). Germline V lookup: CDR1 MNHEY, CDR2 SVGEGT. The CDR3 loop spans 17 amino acids. Trimming removed 5 bases from V and 0 bases from J, with 17 bases in between. The chain's CDR3 is CASSPTVDSYSNQPQHF. CDR3 coding DNA: TGTGCCAGCAGTCCGACCGTAGACAGTTATAGCAATCAGCCCCAGCATTTT.

This clonotype has more than one count but fewer than ten. The chain couples TRBV10-3 to TRBJ2-3; D tentatively reads TRBD1 or TRBD2 (6 bases each). Trimming took off 4 bases at V and 6 bases at J, with 23 bases between the two ends. Germline V gives CDR1 ENHRY, CDR2 SYGVKD. The CDR3 has 17 residues. CDR3 sequence reads: CAISASFGGGERDTQYF. The CDR3 region has the DNA TGTGCCATCAGTGCCTCCTTCGGGGGCGGGGAGAGGGATACGCAGTATTTT.

As DNA, the CDR3 is TGTGCCAGCAGCTTTTCCCCGGGACAGAGCACAGATACGCAGTATTTT. It yields the protein CASSFSPGQSTDTQYF. This sequence joins TRBV7-9 and TRBJ2-3; 7 positions agree with TRBD1. This CDR3 is 16 amino acids long. Per germline, CDR1 SEHNR and CDR2 FQNEAQ (reference sequence). Germline trimming cut 3 bases from V and 0 bases from J; bases unmatched to any gene: 6.

This clonotype was counted only a few times. The chain links TRBV7-2 to TRBJ1-1; tentatively, D is TRBD1 (5 bases). This CDR3 has 15 residues. The V end was cut by 5 bases, the J end by 0 bases, with 13 bases between. Germline CDR1 reads SGHTA; CDR2 reads FQGNSA. DNA for the CDR3: TGTGCCAGCAGCGCGGGACGGATAATGAACACTGAAGCTTTCTTT. Translating it yields CASSAGRIMNTEAFF.

V is TRBV7-8 and J is TRBJ2-5; no clear D. The CDR3 consists of 11 residues. Germline assignment: CDR1 SGHVS and CDR2 FQNEAQ. V shed 4 bases and J shed 5 bases, with 5 bases lying between them. For the CDR3, the DNA is TGTGCCAGCAGCTCGAGGGAGACCCAGTACTTC. This codes for CASSSRETQYF.

This clonotype turned up a few times. This chain joins TRBV6-2 or TRBV6-3 and TRBJ2-7, with 9 bases aligning to TRBD1. Germline values: CDR1 MNHEY, CDR2 SVGEGT. This CDR3 spans 15 amino acids. After removal of 10 bases from V and 5 bases from J, the junction contained 15 bases not matched to a gene. Here the CDR3 DNA reads TGTGCCATCCGAACGTTGACAGGGGGTTGGAACGAGCAGTACTTC. Translated: CAIRTLTGGWNEQYF.

V and J are TRBV7-9 and TRBJ1-1; 7 nucleotides line up with TRBD1. J was trimmed by 1 base and V by 1 base; bases with no gene match: 3. The CDR3 spans 15 residues. Germline CDR1 and CDR2: SEHNR and FQNEAQ (reference sequence). The CDR3 spells CASSLGTGENTEAFF. The CDR3, as DNA: TGTGCCAGCAGCTTAGGTACAGGGGAGAACACTGAAGCTTTCTTT.

The chain is built from TRBV7-9 and TRBJ2-2, with TRBD1 matching over 8 bases. This CDR3 is 15 amino acids long. The germline V gene has CDR1 SEHNR and CDR2 FQNEAQ (reference sequence). The junction had 9 bases not matched to a gene; V was cut back by 7 bases and J by 5 bases. The CDR3 DNA follows: TGTGCCAGCAACCTTAGGACAGGGAGGACCGGGGAGCTGTTTTTT. It is translated as CASNLRTGRTGELFF. Variable domain in full (rest from reference TRBV7-9 and TRBJ2-2): DTGVSQNPRHKITKRGQNVTFRCDPISEHNRLYWYRQTLGQGPEFLTYFQNEAQLEKSRLLSDRFSAERPKGSFSTLEIQRTEQGDSAMYLCASNLRTGRTGELFFGEGSRLTVL.

The rearrangement links TRBV4-1 to TRBJ1-6, with 8 bases lining up with TRBD1. The CDR3 sequence is 17 residues long. CDR1 and CDR2 from the germline V gene are MGHRA and YSYEKL. V shed 0 bases, J shed 11 bases, and the junction held 12 bases outside the gene matches. The CDR3 DNA reads as TGCGCCAGCAGCCAAGAATGGGGAGGACAGGGAACGACACCCCTCCACTTT. This translates into CASSQEWGGQGTTPLHF.

The chain employs TRBV20-1 and TRBJ2-5, with 10 bases lining up with TRBD2. The junction had 6 bases not matched to a gene; V was cut back by 3 bases and J by 2 bases. The length of the CDR3 is 15 residues. CDR1 DFQATT and CDR2 SNEGSKA come from the germline V gene (reference sequence). The CDR3 DNA is TGCAGTGCTAGCGCCTGGACTAGCGGTCAAGAGACCCAGTACTTC. This sequence encodes CSASAWTSGQETQYF.

CDR3 protein: CASSFLHTQETQYF. The CDR3 DNA sequence: TGTGCCAGCAGCTTTCTGCATACCCAAGAGACCCAGTACTTC. J is TRBJ2-5 and V is TRBV7-8; D is undetermined. In germline, CDR1 is SGHVS, CDR2 FQNEAQ. This CDR3 has 14 residues. V dropped 3 bases and J dropped 1 base, with 9 bases sitting between them.

The chain employs TRBV23-1 and TRBJ1-1; no clear D gene. TRBV23-1 is noted as an ORF with a role that remains uncertain. The CDR3 spans 15 residues. Trimming stripped 6 bases from V and 1 base from J, with 15 bases between. Written as DNA, the CDR3 is TGCGCCAGCAGCCGCGGATCAGCTAAGAACACTGAAGCTTTCTTT. Protein product: CASSRGSAKNTEAFF.

The J gene is TRBJ1-1, the V gene TRBV11-2; D is undetermined. Trimming pared 6 bases from V and 6 bases from J, leaving 11 bases between. From germline, CDR1 is SGHAT and CDR2 FQNNGV. This CDR3 region has 12 residues. The CDR3 bases are TGTGCCAGCAGGGCTGTGGGTTCTGAAGCTTTCTTT. This gives the protein CASRAVGSEAFF.

The gene calls are TRBV7-9 and TRBJ2-3, with TRBD1 identical over 8 bases. V dropped 6 bases and J dropped 5; count of bases not matched to a gene: 7. The germline V gene has CDR1 SEHNR and CDR2 FQNEAQ (reference sequence). The CDR3 runs to 14 residues. The CDR3 spells CASRQGAKGDTQYF. The CDR3 coding sequence is TGTGCCAGCAGGCAGGGGGCGAAGGGAGATACGCAGTATTTT. The whole variable domain, filled in from reference TRBV7-9 and TRBJ2-3, reads DTGVSQNPRHKITKRGQNVTFRCDPISEHNRLYWYRQTLGQGPEFLTYFQNEAQLEKSRLLSDRFSAERPKGSFSTLEIQRTEQGDSAMYLCASRQGAKGDTQYFGPGTRLTVL.

The V gene is TRBV7-2, the J gene TRBJ2-1; TRBD1 is a possible D gene (5 bases). V lost 4 bases and J 7 bases, leaving 8 bases between the germline ends. Germline V gene data show CDR1 as SGHTA and CDR2 as FQGNSA. The CDR3 is made up of 12 amino acids. The CDR3 DNA reads as TGTGCCAGCAGCTCCCCAGGGAATGAGCAGTTCTTC. Its translation: CASSSPGNEQFF.

This chain connects TRBV12-3 or TRBV12-4 to TRBJ2-7; possibly TRBD2 for D (6 bases). V was cut by 6 bases and J by 2 bases, with 17 bases left in between. The CDR3 spans 15 residues. CDR3 sequence (DNA): TGTGCCAGCAGCATTTCCGGGACTGTGACCTACGAGCAGTACTTC. It encodes CASSISGTVTYEQYF.

The chain is built from TRBV7-2 and TRBJ2-5; the match to TRBD2 covers 8 bases. Germline CDR1 SGHTA, CDR2 FQGNSA. V trimming: 2 bases; J trimming: 4 bases; junction bases outside the gene matches: 9. The CDR3 extends over 16 amino acids. The DNA of the CDR3 is TGTGCCAGCAGCTTACGATTAGCGGGGATAGGAGAGACCCAGTACTTC. Encoded protein: CASSLRLAGIGETQYF.

There are a few counts of this clonotype. The chain uses TRBV6-1 and TRBJ2-7; TRBD1 agrees at 7 bases. J lost 4 bases, V lost 4 bases, and 7 bases had no gene match. This CDR3 has 14 amino acids. Germline loops: CDR1 MNHNS, CDR2 SASEGT. The CDR3 is CASSVGQDRYEQYF. The CDR3 DNA reads as TGTGCCAGCAGTGTTGGACAGGACAGATACGAGCAGTACTTC.

This clonotype has only a few counts. V gene TRBV20-1 combines with J gene TRBJ1-2; maybe TRBD1 (5 bases). The germline CDR1 and CDR2 sequences are DFQATT and SNEGSKA (reference sequence). With 6 bases removed from V and 2 bases from J, the gap between germline ends came to 10 bases. The length of the CDR3 is 12 residues. The CDR3 region has the DNA TGCAGTGCGGGGGACGTGAACTATGGCTACACCTTC. This codes for CSAGDVNYGYTF.

The CDR3 region is CATSRDGGGFYGYTF. CDR3 coding DNA: TGTGCCACCAGCAGAGATGGTGGGGGGTTCTATGGCTACACCTTC. The genes are TRBV15 and TRBJ1-2, with a tentative D call TRBD1 (5 bases). Trimming pared 0 bases from V and 4 bases from J, leaving 12 bases between. CDR1 is LNHNV, CDR2 YYDKDF, per germline (reference sequence). The CDR3 has 15 amino acids.

The V gene is TRBV6-2 or TRBV6-3, the J gene TRBJ2-7; 8 positions match TRBD1. The CDR3 has 15 residues. CDR1 and CDR2 from the germline V gene are MNHEY and SVGEGT. After removal of 8 bases from V and 2 bases from J, the junction contained 11 bases not matched to a gene. CDR3 bases: TGTGCCAGCCGTTCCCCGACAGGGGCTACCTACGAGCAGTACTTC. It is translated as CASRSPTGATYEQYF.

The chain recombines TRBV20-1 with TRBJ1-3; D unresolved. Trimming stripped 2 bases from V and 0 bases from J, with 14 bases between. The CDR3 is made up of 16 amino acids. In germline, CDR1 is DFQATT, CDR2 SNEGSKA (reference sequence). The CDR3 spells CSARSSKANSGNTIYF. The DNA for the CDR3 is TGCAGTGCTAGATCCAGTAAGGCAAACTCTGGAAACACCATATATTTT.

This clonotype was observed a few times. The chain has TRBV4-1 and TRBJ2-1; D may be TRBD2 (6 bases). The V gene lost 0 bases and the J gene lost 9 bases, with 12 bases spanning the gap. The V gene's germline CDR1 is MGHRA and CDR2 YSYEKL. CDR3 length: 14 amino acids. The CDR3 nucleotides are TGCGCCAGCAGCCAAGATCCTGGGCGGGGTGAGCAGTTCTTC. Protein product: CASSQDPGRGEQFF.

This chain uses TRBV12-3 or TRBV12-4 with TRBJ2-5; 9 positions agree with TRBD2. The V and J ends lost 5 bases and 5 bases, in that order; junction bases with no gene match: 21. The CDR3 length is 19 residues. CDR3 DNA sequence: TGTGCCAGCAGTGTACGAGGGGGAGGTAGCGGGGGTACTGGGGAGACCCAGTACTTC. It specifies CASSVRGGGSGGTGETQYF.